This T cell receptor (beta chain) was profiled in a study of blood T cell repertoires in COVID-19. The wider study: Acute and convalescent COVID-19 specimens originated in the United States, Italy and Spain.

This CDR3 region has 15 residues. Per the germline V gene, CDR1 is MDHEN and CDR2 is SYDVKM. Trimming removed 7 bases from V and 0 bases from J, with 13 bases in between. Assay used: immunoSEQ multiplex PCR; TCRdb lists only in-frame clones, some missing. Of hundreds of thousands of clones listed, around 86% are singletons. Participants' reported clinical history set cohort assignment. Before being deemed recovered, Cohort 3 donors had two negative PCRs, clearance, or symptom resolution. The sequence came from a woman between 50 and 59 years old who had recovered from COVID-19. The V call is TRBV28, the J call TRBJ1-3; D remains unclear. The sequenced sample consisted of PBMCs or T cells enriched from blood (not recorded which). The DNA for the CDR3 is TGTGCCAGCACCGGTGCAGGTAACTCTGGAAACACCATATATTTT. Encoded protein: CASTGAGNSGNTIYF.